The source of this T cell receptor beta chain is a study of blood T cell repertoires in COVID-19 (dated by TCRdb to about 2020). With respect to the entire study: Samples from collaborators originated in the United States, Italy and Spain and spanned both the acute and convalescent phases of COVID-19. The material from the prospective study consisted of cDNA or gDNA derived from T cells, B-cell-depleted T cells, or PBMCs. The dataset comprised deeply sampled blood TCRbeta repertoires from subjects exposed to, actively infected with, or recovered from COVID-19. The repertoires were released in a freely available public database meant as a resource for research on the immune response to SARS-CoV-2. Samples came from the ongoing ImmuneRACE study (first 160 participants) plus 1,254 subjects from 6 global collaborators. The sample metadata nearly always contained a de-identified subject ID, COVID-19 status, age in years and sex. Where available, HLA class I and class II types were taken from metadata supplied by the sample provider and were not determined by assay-based typing. Study-wide findings and limitations: Clinical and demographic metadata were provided uncurated, with the amount varying by source and participant.

From its cysteine to its phenylalanine, the CDR3 spans 12 amino acids. The DNA shown is the 36-base CDR3, in frame from base 1. V is cut back by 4 bases and J by 9 bases, with 3 bases in the junction unmatched. As encoded in the germline V gene, CDR1 is SGHAT while CDR2 is FQNNGV. Note on this clone: Its antigen is still unknown. Base qualities are not provided; no much larger clone lies one nucleotide away.

Each collaborating institution followed its own protocols to collect whole blood in K2EDTA tubes. For TCRbeta analysis, collaborators shipped samples as frozen whole blood, isolated PBMCs, or DNA extracted from either of those sample types. TCRbeta CDR3 regions were amplified from genomic DNA using the immunoSEQ Assay, a bias-controlled multiplex PCR. The original pipeline was this. The number of nucleated cells in each sample was estimated by amplification of reference gene primers within the assay. Sequence reads were collapsed and filtered to measure the absolute abundance of every unique TCRbeta CDR3 rearrangement. For each sample, productive Simpson clonality was calculated as the square root of Simpson's diversity index across productive rearrangements. The clones in this table, taken by TCRdb from immuneACCESS, are in-frame only. Not every clone is retained; where verified, under half of the shortfall comes from an unresolved V gene, and the cause of the rest is unknown. That table gives V, J and clone size, and the DNA gave D and trimming. The sample records 130,000 or so clones, 82% of which are singletons. The ten top clones hold about 4.2% of the sample.

Here the chain combines TRBV11-2 and TRBJ2-1; TRBD1 aligns with 7 central bases. The sample was peripheral blood. This clonotype was sampled from an older woman with acute or convalescent COVID-19. The DNA reads as follows: TGTGCCAGCAGCTCACAGGGGATTGAGCAGTTCTTC. Its protein is CASSSQGIEQFF.